One and the same sample provided the 21 T cell receptor beta chains below, sequenced in a study of OX40 agonist ivuxolimab in advanced cancers. Measured with immunoSEQ multiplex PCR; TCRdb has only the in-frame clones, and not every one. Of about 52,000 clones listed, over 80% are singletons. Here the sequenced sample was CD4+ or CD8+ T cells sorted from blood, taken in a trial of the OX40 agonist ivuxolimab. These receptors were taken from an adult with an advanced solid tumor such as melanoma, head and neck, liver or kidney cancer.

The V call is TRBV28, the J call TRBJ2-3; the D is unclear. Germline V gene lookup returns CDR1 MDHEN and CDR2 SYDVKM. The CDR3 runs 16 residues. V was clipped by 6 bases and J by 0 bases, with 16 bases between them. In DNA, the CDR3 is TGTGCCAGCAGGGTTACTTCACCACCTAGCACAGATACGCAGTATTTT. Its protein product is CASRVTSPPSTDTQYF.

The genes are TRBV7-9 and TRBJ2-1; 11 bases are shared with TRBD2. Germline assignment: CDR1 SEHNR and CDR2 FQNEAQ (reference sequence). This CDR3 is 15 amino acids long. Trimming took 5 bases from V and 7 from J; bases not matched to a gene: 7. As DNA, the CDR3 is TGTGCCAGCAGCATACTAGCGGGAGTACCAAATGAGCAGTTCTTC. This sequence encodes CASSILAGVPNEQFF.

The rearrangement links TRBV25-1 to TRBJ1-1; no definite D call. V was clipped by 8 bases and J by 3 bases, with 16 bases between them. The CDR3 loop spans 14 amino acids. In germline, CDR1 is MGHDK, CDR2 SYGVNS. In DNA form, the CDR3 reads TGTGCCAGCTGGGGAGGGTGGAAGTACACTGAAGCTTTCTTT. It translates to CASWGGWKYTEAFF.

For the CDR3, the DNA is TGTGCCAGTAGTCCCCGGAGGGGGCGGATCAATCAGCCCCAGCATTTT. It is translated as CASSPRRGRINQPQHF. V gene TRBV19 combines with J gene TRBJ1-5; 7 positions agree with TRBD1. The CDR3 sequence is 16 residues long. CDR1 and CDR2 (germline): LNHDA, SQIVND (reference sequence). The V gene end was trimmed by 5 bases and the J gene end by 3 bases; junction bases not matched to a gene: 10.

The gene calls are TRBV4-1 and TRBJ2-5, with a weak D call TRBD1 (6 bases). Trimming took 0 bases from V and 1 from J, leaving 18 bases between them. Germline values: CDR1 MGHRA, CDR2 YSYEKL. The CDR3 extends over 18 amino acids. The CDR3 spells CASSQEVIWTAPQETQYF. The DNA for the CDR3 is TGCGCCAGCAGCCAAGAAGTGATCTGGACAGCTCCCCAAGAGACCCAGTACTTC.

This clone was counted a single time. One junction end disagrees with the germline gene, perhaps due to a read error. V gene TRBV28 combines with J gene TRBJ2-1; unclear D gene. In germline, CDR1 is MDHEN, CDR2 SYDVKM. This CDR3 is built from 12 residues. This CDR3 is CASSFSHNEQFF. The CDR3 nucleotides are TGTGCCAGCAGTTTCTCCCACAATGAGCAGTTCTTC.

The rearrangement uses TRBV9 and TRBJ2-1; the match to TRBD2 covers 13 bases. The CDR3 extends over 15 amino acids. V dropped 3 bases and J dropped 7; count of bases not matched to a gene: 4. The germline gives CDR1 SGDLS, CDR2 YYNGEE. The CDR3 DNA is TGTGCCAGCAGCGAAACTAGCGGGAGGGATAATGAGCAGTTCTTC. Translation gives CASSETSGRDNEQFF.

The genes are TRBV6-5 and TRBJ2-1; possibly TRBD1 or TRBD2 for D (5 bases each). Trimming took 2 bases from V and 13 from J, leaving 9 bases between them. The germline V gene has CDR1 MNHEY and CDR2 SVGAGI. This CDR3 contains 11 residues. CDR3 in amino acids: CASSYGDLQFF. The CDR3 DNA follows: TGTGCCAGCAGTTACGGGGACCTTCAGTTCTTC.

CDR3 sequence reads: CASGLYRSRTEAFF. Here the CDR3 DNA reads TGTGCTAGTGGTTTGTATCGGTCCCGCACTGAAGCTTTCTTT. The chain carries TRBV12-5 and TRBJ1-1; unclear D gene. V dropped 2 bases and J dropped 4 bases, with 11 bases sitting between them. The CDR3 contains 14 residues. Germline assignment: CDR1 LGHNT and CDR2 FRNRAP.

This clone was seen just once. V is TRBV4-1 and J is TRBJ1-3; a weak D match, TRBD1 (6 bases). In germline, CDR1 is MGHRA, CDR2 YSYEKL. The length of the CDR3 is 17 residues. V lost 1 base, J lost 1 base, and 14 bases lay in between. Here the CDR3 reads CASSQVHQTGSGNTIYF. The DNA of the CDR3 is TGCGCCAGCAGCCAAGTTCACCAAACAGGGTCTGGAAACACCATATATTTT.

The chain uses TRBV29-1 and TRBJ2-2; unclear D gene. The CDR3 is made up of 12 amino acids. Germline CDR1 is SQVTM and CDR2 is ANQGSEA. Trimming shortened V by 4 bases and J by 1 base, and 4 bases separated the two germline ends. The chain's CDR3 is CSVGKNTGELFF. The DNA for the CDR3 is TGCAGCGTTGGCAAGAACACCGGGGAGCTGTTTTTT.

V usage is TRBV9 and J usage is TRBJ2-7; TRBD2 might be the D (5 bases). The CDR3 loop spans 12 amino acids. Germline CDR1 reads SGDLS; CDR2 reads YYNGEE. V was clipped by 0 bases and J by 6 bases, with 7 bases between them. CDR3 loop: CASSVDSVEQYF. The CDR3 DNA reads TGTGCCAGCAGCGTAGATAGCGTCGAGCAGTACTTC. The whole variable domain, remainder taken from reference TRBV9 and TRBJ2-7, is DSGVTQTPKHLITATGQRVTLRCSPRSGDLSVYWYQQSLDQGLQFLIQYYNGEERAKGNILERFSAQQFPDLHSELNLSSLELGDSALYFCASSVDSVEQYFGPGTRLTVT.

The rearrangement joins TRBV7-6 to TRBJ2-3; 7 bases agree with TRBD2. The junction had 16 bases not matched to a gene; V was cut back by 2 bases and J by 5 bases. The CDR3 is 18 amino acids. The germline V gene has CDR1 SGHVS and CDR2 FNYEAQ. DNA for the CDR3: TGTGCCAGCAGCTTATCCTTCCGCCTGGCGGGAGCGGGAGATACGCAGTATTTT. Encoded protein: CASSLSFRLAGAGDTQYF.

The chain uses TRBV7-8 and TRBJ1-2; no firm D call. The CDR3 has 13 amino acids. With 1 base removed from V and 4 bases from J, the gap between germline ends came to 7 bases. Germline loops: CDR1 SGHVS, CDR2 FQNEAQ. DNA of the CDR3: TGTGCCAGCAGCTTAGAATGGGGCTATGGCTACACCTTC. The encoded protein is CASSLEWGYGYTF.

V is TRBV29-1 and J is TRBJ2-2; D may be TRBD1 (5 bases). The CDR3 is made up of 14 amino acids. V was pared by 2 bases and J by 5 bases, with 12 bases between. Per germline, CDR1 SQVTM and CDR2 ANQGSEA. CDR3 loop: CSVELAGWTGELFF. CDR3 DNA sequence: TGCAGCGTTGAATTGGCAGGGTGGACCGGGGAGCTGTTTTTT.

V is TRBV11-1 and J is TRBJ2-7, with unresolved D. The CDR3 contains 18 residues. Germline CDR1 SGHAT, CDR2 FQDESV (reference sequence). The germline V and J ends were trimmed by 2 bases and 0 bases, with 20 bases remaining between them. CDR3 sequence reads: CASSLSPDPYSSSYEQYF. Written as DNA, the CDR3 is TGTGCCAGCAGCTTATCGCCGGACCCCTATTCGAGCTCCTACGAGCAGTACTTC.

This chain uses TRBV7-9 with TRBJ2-3; TRBD2 aligns across 9 bases. The CDR3 covers 19 residues. Germline assignment: CDR1 SEHNR and CDR2 FQNEAQ (reference sequence). J lost 0 bases, V lost 2 bases, and 12 bases had no gene match. The CDR3 nucleotides read TGTGCCAGCAGCTTAACGCACCTCCTTAGCGGGAGTAGCACAGATACGCAGTATTTT. Translating gives CASSLTHLLSGSSTDTQYF.

The rearrangement links TRBV4-1 to TRBJ2-5; 8 bases are a match to TRBD1. Germline trimming cut 4 bases from V and 10 bases from J; bases unmatched to any gene: 11. The CDR3 is 14 amino acids. Germline CDR1 and CDR2: MGHRA and YSYEKL. Written as DNA, the CDR3 is TGCGCCAGCAGCCGGGGACAGGCCCAAGGTTACCAGTACTTC. Protein product: CASSRGQAQGYQYF.

The CDR3 nucleotides read TGTGCCAGCAGTTTATCGGGGGCTAGCGGATTTCAAGAGACCCAGTACTTC. Protein sequence: CASSLSGASGFQETQYF. The chain joins TRBV27 to TRBJ2-5, with D perhaps TRBD2 (7 bases). Per the germline V gene, CDR1 is MNHEY and CDR2 is SMNVEV (reference sequence). Trimming removed 0 bases at V and 2 bases at J, with 16 bases between. The CDR3 is 17 residues long.

This clone was recorded once. CDR3 in DNA: TGTGCCAGCAGCCCGCCTGCAACTAATGAAAAACTGTTTTTT. As protein: CASSPPATNEKLFF. This chain links TRBV4-2 with TRBJ1-4; unclear D gene. CDR1 is LGHNA, CDR2 YNFKEQ, per germline. V was clipped by 4 bases and J by 0 bases, with 6 bases between them. CDR3 length: 14 amino acids.

This chain connects TRBV7-3 to TRBJ2-7; D is ambiguous. V gave up 2 bases and J gave up 3 bases, with 5 bases separating them. Germline CDR1 and CDR2: SGHTA and FQGTGA. The CDR3 sequence is 12 residues long. CDR3 amino acids: CASSLGRYEQYF. Written as DNA, the CDR3 is TGTGCCAGCAGCTTAGGGCGCTACGAGCAGTACTTC.